Each of the 20 T cell receptor beta chains below was sequenced from the same sample in a study of cytomegalovirus exposure and HLA in healthy donors. Primers for the PCR totalled 60 Vbeta and 13 Jbeta. Sequencing used immunoSEQ multiplex PCR; TCRdb keeps in-frame clones, though not all of them. The data hold more than 95,000 clones, with less than 80% observed a single time. The sequenced material came from PBMCs. The receptors come from a man aged 50 to 59 in good health and CMV-seronegative.

The V call is TRBV25-1, the J call TRBJ1-1; 7 nucleotides match TRBD1. Germline V CDR1 and CDR2: MGHDK, SYGVNS. There are 17 residues in the CDR3. Unmatched junction bases numbered 18, after V lost 8 bases and J lost 3 bases. CDR3 sequence reads: CASLPDRMRVGDTEAFF. Written as DNA, the CDR3 is TGTGCCAGCCTCCCGGACAGGATGAGGGTTGGGGACACTGAAGCTTTCTTT.

The gene calls are TRBV18 and TRBJ2-7, with D unresolved. This CDR3 has 12 residues. The germline gives CDR1 KGHSH, CDR2 LQKENI. V lost 3 bases and J lost 5, with 8 bases in between. This CDR3 reads CASSPRANEQYF. DNA for the CDR3: TGTGCCAGCTCACCCCGAGCGAACGAGCAGTACTTC.

This rearrangement joins TRBV5-1 to TRBJ1-4; D might be TRBD1 (5 bases). The germline V gene encodes CDR1 SGHRS and CDR2 YFSETQ. The V and J ends lost 0 bases and 1 base respectively, with 7 bases between them. This CDR3 region has 15 residues. The CDR3 DNA follows: TGCGCCAGCAGCTTGGCCGGGGGAACTAATGAAAAACTGTTTTTT. Translation: CASSLAGGTNEKLFF.

The chain is built from TRBV6-1 and TRBJ2-5; no firm D call. The CDR3 runs 13 residues. Germline lookup yields CDR1 MNHNS and CDR2 SASEGT. The V gene lost 6 bases and the J gene lost 6 bases, with 14 bases spanning the gap. CDR3 residues: CASSPAVRQTQYF. The CDR3 DNA sequence: TGTGCCAGCAGCCCCGCGGTCCGTCAGACCCAGTACTTC.

This clone has just a few counts. V usage is TRBV5-1 and J usage is TRBJ1-2; D is uncertain. The CDR3 spans 14 residues. V was pared by 5 bases and J by 7 bases, with 18 bases between. The germline gives CDR1 SGHRS, CDR2 YFSETQ. The CDR3 region has the DNA TGCGCCAGCAGTACCGGACCGGAGGAATTTGGCTACACCTTC. This codes for CASSTGPEEFGYTF.

The chain combines TRBV13 with TRBJ2-1; D is possibly TRBD2 (6 bases). CDR1 is PRHDT, CDR2 FYEKMQ, per germline (reference sequence). V lost 0 bases and J lost 0, with 15 bases in between. The CDR3 length is 18 residues. The CDR3 DNA follows: TGTGCCAGCAGCTTAGGGACCGGCGGGGAGAGCTCCTACAATGAGCAGTTCTTC. Encoded protein: CASSLGTGGESSYNEQFF.

V usage is TRBV7-9 and J usage is TRBJ1-2, with D uncertain. CDR3 length: 14 amino acids. Germline assignment: CDR1 SEHNR and CDR2 FQNEAQ (reference sequence). Trimming removed 2 bases at V and 3 bases at J, with 10 bases between. The CDR3 nucleotides are TGTGCCAGCAGCTTAAGTGCAGTCGACTATGGCTACACCTTC. Translation: CASSLSAVDYGYTF.

The chain uses TRBV6-6 and TRBJ1-1; D may be TRBD1 (6 bases). V was trimmed by 4 bases and J by 4 bases, leaving 13 bases between them. The germline V gene encodes CDR1 MNHNY and CDR2 SVGAGI (reference sequence). The CDR3 extends over 14 amino acids. CDR3 region: CASSLTGMVTEAFF. CDR3 nucleotide sequence: TGTGCCAGCAGTTTGACAGGTATGGTCACTGAAGCTTTCTTT.

V usage is TRBV28 and J usage is TRBJ2-2, with D hard to call. Looked up from germline, CDR1 is MDHEN and CDR2 is SYDVKM. Trimming took 4 bases from V and 3 from J, leaving 18 bases between them. This CDR3 is 17 amino acids long. The CDR3 protein is CASSSSGPLTHTGELFF. The CDR3 DNA sequence: TGTGCCAGCAGTTCCAGTGGGCCCCTTACACACACCGGGGAGCTGTTTTTT.

V usage is TRBV15 and J usage is TRBJ1-1, with D possibly being TRBD1 (5 bases). CDR1 and CDR2 (germline): LNHNV, YYDKDF (reference sequence). The CDR3 is 16 residues long. V was pared by 2 bases and J by 1 base, with 14 bases between. CDR3: CATSRLRLGQNTEAFF. Written as DNA, the CDR3 is TGTGCCACCAGCAGACTTCGTCTGGGGCAGAACACTGAAGCTTTCTTT. The full variable domain, completed using reference TRBV15 and TRBJ1-1, is DAMVIQNPRYQVTQFGKPVTLSCSQTLNHNVMYWYQQKSSQAPKLLFHYYDKDFNNEADTPDNFQSRRPNTSFCFLDIRSPGLGDTAMYLCATSRLRLGQNTEAFFGQGTRLTVV.

V and J are TRBV10-3 and TRBJ1-6; D possibly corresponds to TRBD1 (5 bases). The CDR3 runs to 15 residues. Germline V gene data show CDR1 as ENHRY and CDR2 as SYGVKD. V lost 0 bases to trimming and J lost 4 bases, with 7 bases between them. In DNA, the CDR3 is TGTGCCATCAGTGAGTCGACAGTTTATAATTCACCCCTCCACTTT. It yields the protein CAISESTVYNSPLHF.

The chain carries TRBV18 and TRBJ1-4; TRBD1 might be the D (5 bases). This CDR3 region has 15 residues. V shed 1 base and J shed 3 bases, with 9 bases lying between them. Germline V CDR1 and CDR2: KGHSH, LQKENI. The CDR3 here is CASSPRAGPNEKLFF. CDR3 coding DNA: TGTGCCAGCTCACCACGCGCAGGGCCTAATGAAAAACTGTTTTTT.

The chain uses TRBV5-1 and TRBJ2-7; perhaps TRBD1 as D (5 bases). CDR3 length: 14 amino acids. CDR1 is SGHRS, CDR2 YFSETQ, per germline. Trimming removed 0 bases from V and 2 bases from J, with 9 bases in between. CDR3 loop: CASSLAGAAYEQYF. DNA of the CDR3: TGCGCCAGCAGCTTGGCTGGGGCTGCCTACGAGCAGTACTTC.

This clone was observed a few times. The CDR3 sequence is CASSRDRNTEAFF. The CDR3 DNA follows: TGTGCCAGCAGTCGGGACAGGAACACTGAAGCTTTCTTT. V usage is TRBV7-3 and J usage is TRBJ1-1; 7 bases map to TRBD1. J lost 1 base, V lost 6 bases, and 2 bases had no gene match. The CDR3 sequence is 13 residues long. Germline values: CDR1 SGHTA, CDR2 FQGTGA.

The rearrangement joins TRBV7-9 to TRBJ1-2; D gene unclear. The CDR3 spans 15 residues. CDR1 and CDR2 (germline): SEHNR, FQNEAQ (reference sequence). The V end was cut by 2 bases, the J end by 4 bases, with 14 bases between. In DNA form, the CDR3 reads TGTGCCAGCAGCTTAATGGGGAGCGAATCCTATGGCTACACCTTC. Encoded protein: CASSLMGSESYGYTF.

The chain links TRBV5-4 to TRBJ2-2; 10 nucleotides line up with TRBD1. The CDR3 has 14 residues. Germline V gene sequence: CDR1 SGHNT, CDR2 YYREEE (reference sequence). V dropped 2 bases and J dropped 7; count of bases not matched to a gene: 2. The CDR3 sequence: CASSLGQGDGELFF. CDR3 bases: TGTGCCAGCAGCTTAGGACAGGGGGACGGGGAGCTGTTTTTT.

This chain connects TRBV5-1 to TRBJ2-3; the D gene is possibly TRBD2 (6 bases). There are 13 residues in the CDR3. Per germline, CDR1 SGHRS and CDR2 YFSETQ. Between the trimmed V and J ends, which lost 10 bases and 4 bases, there was a span of 16 bases. CDR3 DNA: TGCGCCTCACTCGGGGAGGAGGCAGATACGCAGTATTTT. It yields the protein CASLGEEADTQYF.

The chain uses TRBV5-1 and TRBJ2-2, with 7 positions matching TRBD1. After removal of 4 bases from V and 1 base from J, the junction contained 1 base not matched to a gene. Per the germline V gene, CDR1 is SGHRS and CDR2 is YFSETQ. This CDR3 region has 14 residues. CDR3 coding DNA: TGCGCCAGCAGCCGGACAGGGAACACCGGGGAGCTGTTTTTT. It specifies CASSRTGNTGELFF.

J is TRBJ2-5 and V is TRBV28, with a tentative D call TRBD2 (6 bases). The CDR3 loop spans 21 amino acids. Germline V gene lookup returns CDR1 MDHEN and CDR2 SYDVKM. Trimming left V 3 bases short and J 1 base short, with 30 bases between. CDR3 amino acids: CASSFPMRELLFRTIQETQYF. Written as DNA, the CDR3 is TGTGCCAGCAGTTTCCCTATGAGGGAGTTACTATTCCGGACTATCCAAGAGACCCAGTACTTC.

This clone was found a few times. The genes are TRBV5-1 and TRBJ2-5; a weak D match, TRBD2 (5 bases). CDR3 size: 14 residues. Deletions cut 1 base from V and 2 bases from J, with 9 bases between. CDR1 and CDR2 from the germline V gene are SGHRS and YFSETQ. This CDR3 is CASSLHGEQETQYF. CDR3 DNA sequence: TGCGCCAGCAGCTTGCACGGGGAACAAGAGACCCAGTACTTC.